Presented here are 32 T cell receptor beta chains from one specimen sequenced in a study of T cell responses to AZD1222 COVID-19 vaccine. This table comes from immunoSEQ multiplex PCR, and its TCRdb copy is limited to in-frame clones, with some not included. This table has 130,000 to 150,000 clones, 75% to 95% appearing once. The sample was peripheral blood, taken on day 0 of MenACWY control vaccination. Receptors were obtained from an adult in good health.

CDR3 in DNA: TGTGCCATCAGTGGGGACAGGGCGAGCAATCAGCCCCAGCATTTT. Translation: CAISGDRASNQPQHF. The V gene is TRBV10-3, the J gene TRBJ1-5, with TRBD1 identical over 9 bases. The CDR3 spans 15 residues. CDR1 ENHRY and CDR2 SYGVKD come from the germline V gene. V was clipped by 4 bases and J by 1 base; unmatched bases: 2.

The chain is built from TRBV7-9 and TRBJ2-7; D uncertain. The V gene lost 1 base and the J gene lost 6 bases, with 13 bases spanning the gap. The germline CDR1 and CDR2 sequences are SEHNR and FQNEAQ (reference sequence). This CDR3 comprises 14 residues. CDR3 bases: TGTGCCAGCAGCTTAGTCCGGGCCTCAGGCGAGCAGTACTTC. This encodes CASSLVRASGEQYF.

This clone showed up just once. V gene TRBV27 combines with J gene TRBJ2-5; 11 nucleotides agree with TRBD1. Germline values: CDR1 MNHEY, CDR2 SMNVEV (reference sequence). V lost 4 bases, J lost 5 bases, and 6 bases stayed unmatched. The CDR3 spans 15 residues. In DNA, the CDR3 is TGTGCCAGCAGTTGGACAGGGGGCGAGAGGGAGACCCAGTACTTC. This codes for CASSWTGGERETQYF.

This rearrangement joins TRBV6-2 or TRBV6-3 to TRBJ1-2, with a tentative D call TRBD1 (5 bases). V was cut by 0 bases and J by 7 bases, with 15 bases left in between. Germline V gene lookup returns CDR1 MNHEY and CDR2 SVGEGT. The CDR3 has 15 amino acids. The CDR3 sequence: CASSYSGVDFSGYTF. Written as DNA, the CDR3 is TGTGCCAGCAGTTACTCGGGGGTAGACTTCTCTGGCTACACCTTC.

V usage is TRBV27 and J usage is TRBJ1-5; 9 bases match TRBD1. The CDR3 runs to 17 residues. Losses at the gene ends were 7 bases for V and 7 bases for J; bases not matched to a gene: 17. Looked up from germline, CDR1 is MNHEY and CDR2 is SMNVEV (reference sequence). The CDR3 bases are TGTGCCAGCATCGTGGGGGACAGGGTCCTCCCTTGCCAGCCCCAGCATTTT. This codes for CASIVGDRVLPCQPQHF.

The rearrangement uses TRBV3-1 (or the pseudogene TRBV3-2) and TRBJ1-2, with 8 bases identical to TRBD1. Trimming cost V 7 bases and J 3 bases; bases outside gene matches: 7. This CDR3 spans 14 amino acids. The germline V gene has CDR1 LGHDT and CDR2 YNNKEL (reference sequence). The CDR3 DNA reads TGTGCCAGCAAATCGGGACAGGCCCACTATGGCTACACCTTC. Protein sequence: CASKSGQAHYGYTF.

The chain combines TRBV4-2 with TRBJ2-1; D might be TRBD1 or TRBD2, each matching 5 bases. CDR3 length equals 14 residues. Germline V gene data show CDR1 as LGHNA and CDR2 as YNFKEQ. Trimming took 4 bases from V and 6 from J, leaving 13 bases between them. CDR3 in amino acids: CASSRVGPSNEQFF. The CDR3 nucleotides are TGTGCCAGCAGCCGTGTGGGACCATCCAATGAGCAGTTCTTC.

The rearrangement links TRBV25-1 to TRBJ1-6; no firm D call. Trimming took off 11 bases at V and 10 bases at J, with 18 bases between the two ends. Germline V gene lookup returns CDR1 MGHDK and CDR2 SYGVNS. The length of the CDR3 is 13 residues. CDR3 amino acids: CASSRVLGSPLHF. CDR3 coding DNA: TGTGCCTCGTCGAGGGTGTTAGGATCACCCCTCCACTTT.

The chain carries TRBV7-2 and TRBJ1-5; 7 bases align to TRBD1. This CDR3 spans 15 amino acids. Looked up from germline, CDR1 is SGHTA and CDR2 is FQGNSA. V trimming: 8 bases; J trimming: 3 bases; junction bases outside the gene matches: 10. CDR3 bases: TGTGCCAGCTCCGGGGGACAGCCCTTCAATCAGCCCCAGCATTTT. Amino acids: CASSGGQPFNQPQHF.

This chain connects TRBV30 to TRBJ1-4; 8 nucleotides match TRBD1. CDR1 is GTSNPN, CDR2 SVGIG, per germline (reference sequence). This CDR3 is 15 amino acids long. J was trimmed by 4 bases and V by 3 bases; bases with no gene match: 7. CDR3 nucleotides: TGTGCCTGGAGCCCACAGGGGGGAATTAATGAAAAACTGTTTTTT. Translated: CAWSPQGGINEKLFF. The full variable domain, rest sourced from reference TRBV30 and TRBJ1-4, is SQTIHQWPATLVQPVGSPLSLECTVEGTSNPNLYWYRQAAGRGLQLLFYSVGIGQISSEVPQNLSASRPQDRQFILSSKKLLLSDSGFYLCAWSPQGGINEKLFFGSGTQLSVL.

CDR3 residues: CAISGLAVKYEQYF. The CDR3 bases are TGTGCCATCAGTGGACTAGCGGTGAAATACGAGCAGTACTTC. The chain carries TRBV10-3 and TRBJ2-7; 9 bases fit TRBD2. CDR3 length equals 14 residues. The V gene's germline CDR1 is ENHRY and CDR2 SYGVKD. J gave up 4 bases and V 4 bases, and 5 bases lay outside the gene matches.

This rearrangement joins TRBV7-2 to TRBJ1-4; 11 bases align to TRBD1. Germline V gene data show CDR1 as SGHTA and CDR2 as FQGNSA. The CDR3 length is 14 residues. Losses at the gene ends were 4 bases for V and 7 bases for J; bases not matched to a gene: 2. CDR3 sequence (DNA): TGTGCCAGCAGCTCGGACAGGGGGCGTGAAAAACTGTTTTTT. It yields the protein CASSSDRGREKLFF.

J is TRBJ1-1 and V is TRBV19; 8 bases fit TRBD1. Trimming removed 0 bases from V and 1 base from J; junction bases left unmatched: 13. The germline V gene has CDR1 LNHDA and CDR2 SQIVND (reference sequence). The CDR3 contains 19 residues. As DNA, the CDR3 is TGTGCCAGTAGTATAGATGTTGGAGTTATTGGACAGGGGAACACTGAAGCTTTCTTT. Protein sequence: CASSIDVGVIGQGNTEAFF.

The chain combines TRBV7-9 with TRBJ2-5, with 8 bases identical to TRBD1. CDR1 and CDR2 from the germline V gene are SEHNR and FQNEAQ (reference sequence). After removal of 1 base from V and 3 bases from J, the junction contained 4 bases not matched to a gene. CDR3 length: 15 amino acids. CDR3: CASSLVGQGKETQYF. The CDR3 coding sequence is TGTGCCAGCAGCTTAGTTGGACAGGGCAAAGAGACCCAGTACTTC. The full variable domain, with the rest looked up from reference TRBV7-9 and TRBJ2-5, is DTGVSQNPRHKITKRGQNVTFRCDPISEHNRLYWYRQTLGQGPEFLTYFQNEAQLEKSRLLSDRFSAERPKGSFSTLEIQRTEQGDSAMYLCASSLVGQGKETQYFGPGTRLLVL.

The chain employs TRBV7-9 and TRBJ1-1; a weak D match, TRBD1 (5 bases). V lost 5 bases and J 1 base, leaving 14 bases between the germline ends. CDR1 and CDR2 (germline): SEHNR, FQNEAQ (reference sequence). CDR3 length: 15 residues. The CDR3 reads CASSPPGGGNTEAFF. The CDR3 coding sequence is TGTGCCAGCAGCCCCCCAGGCGGGGGGAACACTGAAGCTTTCTTT.

The chain carries TRBV11-2 and TRBJ1-4, with TRBD1 matching 7 bases. CDR3 length: 15 amino acids. V lost 4 bases to trimming and J lost 1 base; unmatched junction nucleotides: 3. CDR1 and CDR2 from the germline V gene are SGHAT and FQNNGV. The CDR3 DNA reads TGTGCCAGCAGCTCCTGGGACAGAACTAATGAAAAACTGTTTTTT. Residues: CASSSWDRTNEKLFF.

This chain connects TRBV5-1 to TRBJ2-2, with D possibly matching TRBD2 (6 bases). The CDR3 consists of 15 residues. The V end lost 7 bases, the J end lost 1 base, and 14 bases lay between the germline ends. Germline-derived CDR1 and CDR2 are SGHRS and YFSETQ. The CDR3 loop reads CASGPGLMNTGELFF. CDR3 bases: TGCGCCAGCGGGCCGGGACTGATGAACACCGGGGAGCTGTTTTTT.

This clone was seen only once. This chain joins TRBV28 and TRBJ1-5, with D perhaps TRBD1 (5 bases). Trimming cost V 4 bases and J 6 bases, with 13 bases left between them. Germline V gene data show CDR1 as MDHEN and CDR2 as SYDVKM. There are 14 residues in the CDR3. The CDR3 region has the DNA TGTGCCAGCAGTTCGACAGCCACGCGTCAGCCCCAGCATTTT. Protein product: CASSSTATRQPQHF.

A remark on this clone: This specimen includes other DNA sequences encoding the same CDR3. V and J are TRBV9 and TRBJ1-3; D gene unclear. V was cut by 0 bases and J by 0 bases, with 4 bases left in between. This CDR3 region has 14 residues. Germline V gene lookup returns CDR1 SGDLS and CDR2 YYNGEE. CDR3 region: CASSVGNSGNTIYF. CDR3 coding DNA: TGTGCCAGCAGCGTAGGAAACTCTGGAAACACCATATATTTT.

The chain uses TRBV28 and TRBJ2-7; D is uncertain. V lost 6 bases and J 3 bases, leaving 9 bases between the germline ends. The length of the CDR3 is 12 residues. CDR1 is MDHEN and CDR2 is SYDVKM in the germline V gene. This CDR3 is CASRKIYYEQYF. CDR3 in DNA: TGTGCCAGCAGAAAGATCTACTACGAGCAGTACTTC.

The V gene is TRBV3-1 (or the pseudogene TRBV3-2), the J gene TRBJ1-2, with D unresolved. V shed 1 base and J shed 11 bases, with 8 bases lying between them. The V gene's germline CDR1 is LGHDT and CDR2 YNNKEL (reference sequence). The CDR3 covers 11 residues. The CDR3 spells CASSQVRNYTF. CDR3 in DNA: TGTGCCAGCAGCCAAGTGAGGAATTACACCTTC.

This sequence joins TRBV18 and TRBJ2-5; D not resolved. The germline V gene encodes CDR1 KGHSH and CDR2 LQKENI. The germline V and J ends were trimmed by 2 bases and 5 bases, with 9 bases remaining between them. CDR3 size: 13 residues. CDR3 in amino acids: CASSPGLGETQYF. In DNA, the CDR3 is TGTGCCAGCTCACCAGGGCTAGGGGAGACCCAGTACTTC. Combining the CDR3 with reference TRBV18 and TRBJ2-5 gives the whole variable domain NAGVMQNPRHLVRRRGQEARLRCSPMKGHSHVYWYRQLPEEGLKFMVYLQKENIIDESGMPKERFSAEFPKEGPSILRIQQVVRGDSAAYFCASSPGLGETQYFGPGTRLLVL.

The rearrangement joins TRBV27 to TRBJ1-1; TRBD1 might be the D (5 bases). CDR3 length equals 15 residues. The V end lost 4 bases, the J end lost 1 base, and 13 bases lay between the germline ends. Germline-derived CDR1 and CDR2 are MNHEY and SMNVEV (reference sequence). The CDR3 here is CASSSPRGTNTEAFF. The DNA of the CDR3 is TGTGCCAGCAGTTCACCCCGGGGGACGAACACTGAAGCTTTCTTT.

This clone was counted between two and nine times. The chain couples TRBV28 to TRBJ2-1; no clear D gene. CDR3 length equals 11 residues. The germline gives CDR1 MDHEN, CDR2 SYDVKM. V was shortened by 8 bases and J by 10 bases, with 12 bases between the two germline ends. The DNA of the CDR3 is TGTGCCAGCCAACTGTCCCAGGAGCAGTTCTTC. It codes for CASQLSQEQFF.

The V and J genes are TRBV6-5 and TRBJ1-1; 7 bases agree with TRBD1. The germline V gene encodes CDR1 MNHEY and CDR2 SVGAGI. The CDR3 has 14 residues. V was pared by 5 bases and J by 2 bases, with 5 bases of the junction left unmatched. The CDR3 reads CASSIGTVNTEAFF. CDR3 bases: TGTGCCAGCAGTATAGGGACAGTAAACACTGAAGCTTTCTTT.

This clone was recorded only once. The chain couples TRBV28 to TRBJ1-2, with 7 bases that match TRBD1. The CDR3 has 14 residues. Germline CDR1 is MDHEN and CDR2 is SYDVKM. Losses at the gene ends were 5 bases for V and 7 bases for J; bases not matched to a gene: 10. CDR3 in DNA: TGTGCCAGCAGTACCCACAGTCCAGGGGGTGGCTACACCTTC. Amino acids: CASSTHSPGGGYTF.

The V call is TRBV7-3, the J call TRBJ2-7, with TRBD1 as a possible D gene (6 bases). Germline V gives CDR1 SGHTA, CDR2 FQGTGA. The CDR3 has 13 amino acids. V lost 0 bases and J lost 7, with 10 bases in between. Here the CDR3 DNA reads TGTGCCAGCAGCTTAACAGGGGGTGGGGAGCAGTACTTC. Amino acids: CASSLTGGGEQYF.

This chain connects TRBV7-9 to TRBJ2-5; D gene ambiguous. The CDR3 covers 14 residues. The V gene's germline CDR1 is SEHNR and CDR2 FQNEAQ (reference sequence). Trimming left V 1 base short and J 2 bases short, with 8 bases between. CDR3 region: CASSLVRSQETQYF. CDR3 DNA: TGTGCCAGCAGCTTAGTCCGGTCACAAGAGACCCAGTACTTC.

The V call is TRBV19, the J call TRBJ1-1; TRBD1 matches at 7 bases. With 6 bases clipped from V and 0 bases from J, the junction kept 4 bases outside the gene matches. This CDR3 has 14 residues. Per germline, CDR1 LNHDA and CDR2 SQIVND (reference sequence). The CDR3 loop is CASSFTGVNTEAFF. CDR3 nucleotide sequence: TGTGCCAGTAGCTTTACAGGGGTGAACACTGAAGCTTTCTTT.

This sequence joins TRBV6-5 and TRBJ2-7; D unresolved. Germline V gene sequence: CDR1 MNHEY, CDR2 SVGAGI. Trimming cost V 6 bases and J 2 bases, with 5 bases left between them. This CDR3 contains 11 residues. In DNA, the CDR3 is TGTGCCAGCAGCGGTACCTACGAGCAGTACTTC. It codes for CASSGTYEQYF.

V usage is TRBV7-8 and J usage is TRBJ1-2; tentatively, D is TRBD1 (5 bases). V was cut by 5 bases and J by 4 bases, with 17 bases left in between. The germline CDR1 and CDR2 sequences are SGHVS and FQNEAQ. This CDR3 is built from 15 residues. The CDR3 DNA sequence: TGTGCCAGCAGCCCCGGGACCGCGGGCCCCTATGGCTACACCTTC. Translation: CASSPGTAGPYGYTF.

The chain uses TRBV27 and TRBJ1-3; D unresolved. CDR1 MNHEY and CDR2 SMNVEV come from the germline V gene (reference sequence). The CDR3 has 14 amino acids. Trimming took off 3 bases at V and 0 bases at J, with 6 bases between the two ends. CDR3 sequence reads: CASSLNLSGNTIYF. CDR3 DNA sequence: TGTGCCAGCAGTTTGAACCTCTCTGGAAACACCATATATTTT.